Presented here are 27 T cell receptor beta chains from one specimen sequenced in a study of molecular identifiers for immune sequencing clone quantification. MiXCR was run by TCRdb on the PCR reads, yielding one entry per CDR3 protein. The sample has 400,000 to 600,000 distinct CDR3 sequences; 20% to 25% are singletons. Input material: naive CD8+ T cells from blood, with Jurkat cell RNA spiked in. As to subset: FACS-sorted CD8+CD4-CCR7+CD45RA+ naive T cells. The source is a human donor in good health. Some libraries in this study had Jurkat cell RNA spiked in.

V usage is TRBV7-2 and J usage is TRBJ2-2; 10 bases are a match to TRBD2. Unmatched junction bases numbered 5, after V lost 2 bases and J lost 2 bases. There are 17 residues in the CDR3. Germline V lookup: CDR1 SGHTA, CDR2 FQGNSA. CDR3 nucleotide sequence: TGTGCCAGCAGCTTAAGCCTAGCGGGAGTTAACACCGGGGAGCTGTTTTTT. This encodes CASSLSLAGVNTGELFF. The whole variable domain, remainder taken from reference TRBV7-2 and TRBJ2-2, is GAGVSQSPSNKVTEKGKDVELRCDPISGHTALYWYRQSLGQGLEFLIYFQGNSAPDKSGLPSDRFSAERTGGSVSTLTIQRTQQEDSAVYLCASSLSLAGVNTGELFFGEGSRLTVL.

This clonotype has a handful of counts. The chain carries TRBV4-3 and TRBJ1-1; D is uncertain. V dropped 0 bases and J dropped 8 bases, with 13 bases sitting between them. CDR3 length: 14 residues. Germline assignment: CDR1 LGHNA and CDR2 YSLEER. CDR3 loop: CASSQDIGVQEAFF. CDR3 in DNA: TGCGCCAGCAGCCAAGATATCGGGGTCCAAGAAGCTTTCTTT.

This clonotype showed up just a few times. The rearrangement joins TRBV15 to TRBJ2-1; 12 bases agree with TRBD1. This CDR3 spans 14 amino acids. The germline V gene encodes CDR1 LNHNV and CDR2 YYDKDF (reference sequence). J was trimmed by 6 bases and V by 8 bases; bases with no gene match: 5. CDR3 sequence (DNA): TGTGCCACCGGTATGGGACAGGGGGCCAATGAGCAGTTCTTC. Translated, it gives CATGMGQGANEQFF.

This clonotype has at least ten counts. The chain couples TRBV24-1 to TRBJ2-3; TRBD2 aligns across 7 bases. Germline V CDR1 and CDR2: KGHDR, SFDVKD. This CDR3 is built from 14 residues. V gave up 9 bases and J gave up 2 bases; unmatched junction bases: 7. The CDR3 is CATQAGLLTDTQYF. CDR3 coding DNA: TGTGCCACCCAAGCGGGACTTCTCACAGATACGCAGTATTTT.

This chain connects TRBV7-9 to TRBJ2-7; 12 bases are a match to TRBD2. The CDR3 covers 17 residues. Germline values: CDR1 SEHNR, CDR2 FQNEAQ (reference sequence). V was pared by 5 bases and J by 0 bases, with 8 bases of the junction left unmatched. The DNA of the CDR3 is TGTGCCAGCAGCCCAGGACTAGCGGGACTTATCTCCTACGAGCAGTACTTC. It encodes CASSPGLAGLISYEQYF.

This clonotype was counted a few times. J is TRBJ2-2 and V is TRBV19; a weak D match, TRBD1 (6 bases). This CDR3 comprises 15 residues. The germline V and J ends were trimmed by 3 bases and 1 base, with 9 bases remaining between them. In germline, CDR1 is LNHDA, CDR2 SQIVND (reference sequence). The CDR3 spells CASSIQGLNTGELFF. CDR3 bases: TGTGCCAGTAGTATTCAGGGGCTGAACACCGGGGAGCTGTTTTTT. The full variable domain, completed using reference TRBV19 and TRBJ2-2, is DGGITQSPKYLFRKEGQNVTLSCEQNLNHDAMYWYRQDPGQGLRLIYYSQIVNDFQKGDIAEGYSVSREKKESFPLTVTSAQKNPTAFYLCASSIQGLNTGELFFGEGSRLTVL.

This clonotype was counted many times. The V call is TRBV29-1, the J call TRBJ2-3, with D possibly called TRBD1 or TRBD2 (5 bases each). V lost 7 bases and J 4 bases, leaving 18 bases between the germline ends. The CDR3 length is 14 residues. The germline V gene has CDR1 SQVTM and CDR2 ANQGSEA. This chain's CDR3 is CSGRTRGTSDTQYF. CDR3 nucleotides: TGCAGCGGACGGACACGGGGTACTTCAGATACGCAGTATTTT.

This clonotype came up a few times. The J gene is TRBJ2-7, the V gene TRBV28; D is unresolved. Trimming shortened V by 5 bases and J by 7 bases, and 15 bases separated the two germline ends. This CDR3 has 13 residues. Germline CDR1 is MDHEN and CDR2 is SYDVKM. As DNA, the CDR3 is TGTGCCAGCAGTCAAACCGACTTTGTTGAGCAGTACTTC. Protein: CASSQTDFVEQYF.

There are many counts of this clonotype. The gene calls are TRBV6-5 and TRBJ1-1; 10 bases fit TRBD1. The germline CDR1 and CDR2 sequences are MNHEY and SVGAGI. V lost 4 bases and J lost 4; bases outside the gene matches: 6. This CDR3 is built from 15 residues. CDR3 in DNA: TGTGCCAGCAGTTCCGGACAGGGGGTTGGCACTGAAGCTTTCTTT. Protein sequence: CASSSGQGVGTEAFF.

This clonotype has ten or more counts. The rearrangement uses TRBV29-1 and TRBJ1-1, with D unresolved. Trimming cost V 7 bases and J 4 bases, with 13 bases left between them. This CDR3 contains 12 residues. Germline assignment: CDR1 SQVTM and CDR2 ANQGSEA. The CDR3 spells CSATFQFTEAFF. CDR3 sequence (DNA): TGCAGCGCGACGTTTCAGTTCACTGAAGCTTTCTTT.

The CDR3 coding sequence is TGTGCCAGCAGTCCGGGACGGGGGATTAGTGGCTACACCTTC. This codes for CASSPGRGISGYTF. The chain couples TRBV6-5 to TRBJ1-2; possibly TRBD1 for D (5 bases). Trimming shortened V by 5 bases and J by 7 bases, and 17 bases separated the two germline ends. CDR3 length: 14 residues. Germline V CDR1 and CDR2: MNHEY, SVGAGI.

This clonotype occurred a few times. The V and J genes are TRBV6-6 and TRBJ2-1, with D tentatively TRBD2 (6 bases). The CDR3 length is 16 residues. Germline values: CDR1 MNHNY, CDR2 SVGAGI (reference sequence). Trimming shortened V by 7 bases and J by 0 bases, and 16 bases separated the two germline ends. Written as DNA, the CDR3 is TGTGCCAGCAACATGATAGCGGACCCCTCCTACAATGAGCAGTTCTTC. The encoded protein is CASNMIADPSYNEQFF.

Only a few counts were recorded for this clonotype. The V call is TRBV25-1, the J call TRBJ2-7; TRBD2 agrees at 7 bases. V trimming: 7 bases; J trimming: 4 bases; junction bases outside the gene matches: 1. The CDR3 covers 11 residues. Germline CDR1 and CDR2: MGHDK and SYGVNS. CDR3 protein: CASMGGYEQYF. The DNA for the CDR3 is TGTGCCAGCATGGGGGGGTACGAGCAGTACTTC.

The rearrangement joins TRBV30 to TRBJ2-7, with TRBD1 as a possible D gene (5 bases). Between the trimmed V and J ends, which lost 0 bases and 0 bases, there was a span of 15 bases. The CDR3 loop spans 16 amino acids. Germline V gives CDR1 GTSNPN, CDR2 SVGIG (reference sequence). The CDR3 sequence: CAWSVPSWGNSYEQYF. CDR3 DNA: TGTGCCTGGAGTGTACCTTCCTGGGGCAACTCCTACGAGCAGTACTTC.

The genes are TRBV27 and TRBJ1-1, with a tentative D call TRBD1 (6 bases). The CDR3 is made up of 13 amino acids. V was clipped by 6 bases and J by 12 bases, with 20 bases between them. The V gene's germline CDR1 is MNHEY and CDR2 SMNVEV (reference sequence). The CDR3 coding sequence is TGTGCCAGCAGCCTTTATGGGCAGGGGAAAACTTTCTTT. Its translation: CASSLYGQGKTFF.

As regards this clonotype: Just one base apart from a much larger clone, this may be a read error. The CDR3 DNA reads as TGTGCCAGCAGCTCGCTGGGACATTCAAGCACAGATACGCAGTATTTT. Protein sequence: CASSSLGHSSTDTQYF. The rearrangement links TRBV5-3 to TRBJ2-3, with TRBD1 as a possible D gene (6 bases). TRBV5-3 is an ORF for which the function is uncertain. This CDR3 region has 16 residues.

This clonotype was found many times. The chain carries TRBV4-1 and TRBJ2-5; maybe TRBD1 (6 bases). Germline-derived CDR1 and CDR2 are MGHRA and YSYEKL. V lost 1 base to trimming and J lost 1 base, with 13 bases between them. The CDR3 covers 16 residues. The CDR3 DNA sequence: TGCGCCAGCAGCCAAGGCCTGAGGGGGACCCAAGAGACCCAGTACTTC. This sequence encodes CASSQGLRGTQETQYF.

This chain uses TRBV20-1 with TRBJ2-1; unclear D gene. The germline gives CDR1 DFQATT, CDR2 SNEGSKA (reference sequence). The CDR3 runs 16 residues. Deletions cut 3 bases from V and 0 bases from J, with 15 bases between. This CDR3 reads CSASASVGISYNEQFF. The DNA for the CDR3 is TGCAGTGCTAGCGCGTCTGTGGGCATCTCCTACAATGAGCAGTTCTTC.

This clonotype has at least ten counts. The V call is TRBV30, the J call TRBJ1-6; 7 nucleotides agree with TRBD1. J lost 11 bases, V lost 2 bases, and 0 bases had no gene match. Germline-derived CDR1 and CDR2 are GTSNPN and SVGIG (reference sequence). CDR3 length: 11 residues. CDR3 region: CAWSTGAPLHF. The CDR3 DNA sequence: TGTGCCTGGAGTACAGGGGCACCCCTCCACTTT.

Many counts were recorded for this clonotype. The chain has TRBV29-1 and TRBJ2-7; TRBD1 aligns across 9 bases. V was pared by 5 bases and J by 3 bases, with 8 bases of the junction left unmatched. This CDR3 has 14 residues. Looked up from germline, CDR1 is SQVTM and CDR2 is ANQGSEA. The CDR3, as DNA: TGCAGCGTTTTGAAGCCGGGACAGGGCTACGAGCAGTACTTC. Residues: CSVLKPGQGYEQYF.

The V call is TRBV4-1, the J call TRBJ1-2; a weak D match, TRBD1 (5 bases). The CDR3 spans 14 residues. V was shortened by 0 bases and J by 4 bases, with 9 bases between the two germline ends. CDR1 is MGHRA, CDR2 YSYEKL, per germline. The CDR3 DNA reads as TGCGCCAGCAGCCAAGACGAGACAGCCTATGGCTACACCTTC. As protein: CASSQDETAYGYTF.

This clonotype was detected only a few times. V and J are TRBV9 and TRBJ2-5, with D possibly being TRBD1 or TRBD2 (6 bases each). Trimming took 3 bases from V and 3 from J, leaving 12 bases between them. This CDR3 is built from 14 residues. The V gene's germline CDR1 is SGDLS and CDR2 YYNGEE. CDR3 protein: CASSEGGLEETQYF. For the CDR3, the DNA is TGTGCCAGCAGCGAGGGGGGCTTGGAAGAGACCCAGTACTTC.

This clonotype was counted many times. The chain couples TRBV5-4 to TRBJ2-6, with D perhaps given as TRBD1 or TRBD2 (6 bases each). The CDR3 is 17 residues long. Between the trimmed V and J ends, which lost 1 base and 0 bases, there was a span of 11 bases. Germline CDR1 is SGHNT and CDR2 is YYREEE (reference sequence). The CDR3 protein is CASSLPGGRSGANVLTF. The CDR3 DNA reads as TGTGCCAGCAGCTTGCCCGGGGGCCGCTCTGGGGCCAACGTCCTGACTTTC.

This clonotype was seen many times. The chain carries TRBV7-3 and TRBJ1-2; D is ambiguous. The germline gives CDR1 SGHTA, CDR2 FQGTGA. There are 16 residues in the CDR3. V lost 6 bases to trimming and J lost 2 bases, with 19 bases between them. The CDR3 is CASSIGPRPENYGYTF. The CDR3 DNA reads TGTGCCAGCAGTATAGGTCCTCGCCCGGAGAACTATGGCTACACCTTC.

This chain joins TRBV20-1 and TRBJ2-5; D is uncertain. V lost 0 bases and J lost 3, with 8 bases in between. The germline CDR1 and CDR2 sequences are DFQATT and SNEGSKA (reference sequence). CDR3 size: 13 residues. The CDR3 loop is CSARDAAEETQYF. In DNA form, the CDR3 reads TGCAGTGCTAGAGACGCAGCAGAAGAGACCCAGTACTTC.

This clonotype appeared a few times. This chain uses TRBV12-3 or TRBV12-4 with TRBJ2-5, with D possibly TRBD1 on 5 matching bases. Trimming pared 7 bases from V and 7 bases from J, leaving 13 bases between. The CDR3 consists of 12 residues. For the CDR3, the DNA is TGTGCCAGCACAGGGCTGGGTAGGACCCAGTACTTC. Translated: CASTGLGRTQYF.

The V and J genes are TRBV7-2 and TRBJ2-2, with 8 bases aligning to TRBD1. The V gene end was trimmed by 5 bases and the J gene end by 0 bases; junction bases not matched to a gene: 2. This CDR3 comprises 15 residues. Germline assignment: CDR1 SGHTA and CDR2 FQGNSA. The CDR3, as DNA: TGTGCCAGCAGCGGGGACAGGTCGAACACCGGGGAGCTGTTTTTT. The encoded protein is CASSGDRSNTGELFF. Supplemented by reference TRBV7-2 and TRBJ2-2, the full variable domain reads GAGVSQSPSNKVTEKGKDVELRCDPISGHTALYWYRQSLGQGLEFLIYFQGNSAPDKSGLPSDRFSAERTGGSVSTLTIQRTQQEDSAVYLCASSGDRSNTGELFFGEGSRLTVL.